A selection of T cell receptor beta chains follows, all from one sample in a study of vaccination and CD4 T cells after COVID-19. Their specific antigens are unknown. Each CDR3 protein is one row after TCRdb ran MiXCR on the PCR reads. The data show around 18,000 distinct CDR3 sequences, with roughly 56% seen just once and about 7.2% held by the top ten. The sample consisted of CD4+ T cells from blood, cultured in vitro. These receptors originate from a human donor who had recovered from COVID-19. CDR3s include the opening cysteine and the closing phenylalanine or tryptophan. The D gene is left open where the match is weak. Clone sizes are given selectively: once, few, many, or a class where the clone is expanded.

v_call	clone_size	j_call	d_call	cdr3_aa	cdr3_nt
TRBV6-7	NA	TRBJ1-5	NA	CASRRTSLTQHF	TGTGCCAGCAGGCGGACCAGCCTAACGCAGCATTTT
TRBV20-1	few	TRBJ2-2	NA	CSASRGGTDTGELFF	TGCAGTGCATCTCGCGGGGGCACCGACACCGGGGAGCTGTTTTTT
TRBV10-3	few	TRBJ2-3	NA	CAISGTGGGTDTQYF	TGTGCCATCAGTGGGACGGGGGGCGGCACAGATACGCAGTATTTT
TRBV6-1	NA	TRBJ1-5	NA	CASSRRGGAGSNQPQHF	TGTGCCAGCAGTCGGCGTGGGGGGGCGGGTAGCAATCAGCCCCAGCATTTT
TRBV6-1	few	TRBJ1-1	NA	CASSEGSSRGFMNTEAFF	TGTGCCAGCAGTGAAGGGTCGTCTAGGGGATTTATGAACACTGAAGCTTTCTTT
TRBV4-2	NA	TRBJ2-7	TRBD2	CASSQVGLASEQYF	TGTGCCAGCAGCCAAGTGGGACTAGCCTCCGAGCAGTACTTC
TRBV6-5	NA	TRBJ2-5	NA	CASSSGAETQYF	TGTGCCAGCAGTTCAGGGGCGGAGACCCAGTACTTC
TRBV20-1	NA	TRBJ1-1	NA	CSARAGAFTEAFF	TGCAGTGCTAGAGCGGGTGCCTTCACTGAAGCTTTCTTT
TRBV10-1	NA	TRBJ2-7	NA	CASRAGYLGTEQYF	TGCGCCAGCAGGGCGGGATATTTGGGTACCGAGCAGTACTTC
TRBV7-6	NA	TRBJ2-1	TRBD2	CASSLAWSGNNEQFF	TGTGCCAGCAGCTTAGCGTGGAGCGGGAACAATGAGCAGTTCTTC
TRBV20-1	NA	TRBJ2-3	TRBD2	CSARVAGGYTDTQYF	TGCAGTGCTAGAGTGGCGGGAGGCTACACAGATACGCAGTATTTT
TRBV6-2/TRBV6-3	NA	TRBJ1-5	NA	CASSYVPGRNQPQHF	TGTGCCAGCAGTTACGTCCCAGGGCGGAATCAGCCCCAGCATTTT
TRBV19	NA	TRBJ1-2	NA	CASSIRDPYGYTF	TGTGCCAGTAGTATCAGGGATCCCTATGGCTACACCTTC
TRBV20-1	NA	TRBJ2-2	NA	CSARKDSTGELFF	TGCAGTGCTAGGAAGGACAGCACCGGGGAGCTGTTTTTT
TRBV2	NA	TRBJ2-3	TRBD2	CASRKLANTDTQYF	TGTGCCAGCAGGAAACTAGCGAACACAGATACGCAGTATTTT
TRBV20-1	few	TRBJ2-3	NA	CSAVTGPSTDTQYF	TGCAGTGCTGTTACAGGCCCTAGCACAGATACGCAGTATTTT
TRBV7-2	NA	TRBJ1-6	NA	CASSFGSTGSPLHF	TGTGCCAGCAGCTTCGGCTCGACGGGTTCACCCCTCCACTTT
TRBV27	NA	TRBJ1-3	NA	CASSLSGIGNTIYF	TGTGCCAGCAGTTTAAGCGGCATAGGAAACACCATATATTTT
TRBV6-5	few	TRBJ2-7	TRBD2	CASSYSGGRSYEQYF	TGTGCCAGCAGTTACTCCGGCGGGAGGTCTTACGAGCAGTACTTC
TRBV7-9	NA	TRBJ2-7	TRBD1	CASSFTGGATYEQYF	TGTGCCAGCAGCTTCACAGGGGGCGCAACCTACGAGCAGTACTTC
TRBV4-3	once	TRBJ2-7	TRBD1	CASSQDHRGGYEQYF	TGCGCCAGCAGCCAAGATCACAGGGGCGGTTACGAGCAGTACTTC
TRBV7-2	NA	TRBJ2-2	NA	CASSPGTGELFF	TGTGCCAGCAGCCCGGGGACCGGGGAGCTGTTTTTT
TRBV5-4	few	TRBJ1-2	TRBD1	CASSWATGDYGYTF	TGTGCCAGCAGCTGGGCGACAGGGGACTATGGCTACACCTTC
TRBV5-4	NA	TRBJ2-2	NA	CASSLRQGGGRGAGELFF	TGTGCCAGCAGCTTAAGGCAAGGGGGGGGGCGAGGCGCCGGGGAGCTGTTTTTT
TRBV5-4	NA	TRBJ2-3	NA	CASRVRPSTDTQYF	TGTGCCAGCAGGGTCCGGCCTAGCACAGATACGCAGTATTTT
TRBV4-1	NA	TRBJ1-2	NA	CASSQGGGANYGYTF	TGCGCCAGCAGCCAAGGGGGGGGGGCGAACTATGGCTACACCTTC
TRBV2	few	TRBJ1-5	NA	CASMRDNNQPQHF	TGTGCCAGCATGCGGGACAATAATCAGCCCCAGCATTTT
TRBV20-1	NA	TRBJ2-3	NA	CSAAVLGGYTDTQYF	TGCAGTGCTGCCGTCCTGGGGGGCTACACAGATACGCAGTATTTT
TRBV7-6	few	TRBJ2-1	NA	CASSVGGTRLKQFF	TGTGCCAGCAGCGTAGGGGGGACCCGACTCAAGCAGTTCTTC
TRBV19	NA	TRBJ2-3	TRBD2	CASTNLAGSTDTQYF	TGTGCCAGTACTAACCTAGCGGGATCGACAGATACGCAGTATTTT
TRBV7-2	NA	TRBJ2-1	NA	CASSLGTSRINEQFF	TGTGCCAGCAGCTTAGGTACTAGTCGTATCAATGAGCAGTTCTTC
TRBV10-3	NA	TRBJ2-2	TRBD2	CAISESRGGLRELFF	TGTGCCATCAGTGAGTCGCGGGGGGGCCTGAGGGAGCTGTTTTTT
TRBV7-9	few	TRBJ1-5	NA	CASTQEGGWPQHF	TGTGCCAGCACCCAAGAGGGGGGGTGGCCCCAGCATTTT
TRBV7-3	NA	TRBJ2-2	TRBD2	CASSLLGLANTGELFF	TGTGCCAGCAGCTTATTGGGACTAGCTAACACCGGGGAGCTGTTTTTT
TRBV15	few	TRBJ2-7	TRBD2	CATREISGRASFNTYEQYF	TGTGCCACCAGGGAAATTAGCGGGAGGGCCTCCTTCAATACCTACGAGCAGTACTTC
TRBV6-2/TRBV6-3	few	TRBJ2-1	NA	CASSLRTDEWWQFF	TGTGCCAGCAGTTTGAGGACAGACGAATGGTGGCAGTTCTTC